The 9 T cell receptor beta chains given below trace back to one sample, sequenced in a study of T cells in localized non-small cell lung cancer. The method was immunoSEQ multiplex PCR; TCRdb's version includes in-frame clones alone and lacks a portion of them. The sample yields 23,000 or so clones, approximately 83% seen once. Material: PBMCs, obtained before any cancer treatment. Every receptor here comes from a man aged 40 to 69 with stage II lung adenocarcinoma.

J is TRBJ2-1 and V is TRBV4-3; TRBD2 aligns across 7 bases. Trimming removed 4 bases from V and 7 bases from J; junction bases left unmatched: 13. The CDR3 totals 16 residues. Germline V lookup: CDR1 LGHNA, CDR2 YSLEER. CDR3 in amino acids: CASSPSGGRADNEQFF. In DNA form, the CDR3 reads TGCGCCAGCAGCCCCTCGGGTGGGAGGGCCGATAATGAGCAGTTCTTC.

The chain joins TRBV6-5 to TRBJ2-7; D tentatively reads TRBD1 or TRBD2 (5 bases each). Germline V gene lookup returns CDR1 MNHEY and CDR2 SVGAGI. The CDR3 consists of 11 residues. Between the trimmed V and J ends, which lost 5 bases and 12 bases, there was a span of 14 bases. CDR3 bases: TGTGCCAGCAGTACCCAAGGGACGGCGTACTTC. It encodes CASSTQGTAYF.

This clone has just one count. The chain combines TRBV11-3 with TRBJ2-5; no reliable D call. This CDR3 is built from 14 residues. The germline gives CDR1 SGHNT, CDR2 YENEEA. V lost 0 bases, J lost 2 bases, and 7 bases lay in between. The CDR3 DNA reads as TGTGCCAGCAGCTTAGAGGCACAGCAAGAGACCCAGTACTTC. Its translation is CASSLEAQQETQYF.

This clone is a singleton in its sample. The chain's CDR3 is CASSQGQRNEQFF. The CDR3 DNA follows: TGCGCCAGCAGCCAAGGGCAGAGAAATGAGCAGTTCTTC. The V call is TRBV4-1, the J call TRBJ2-1; D remains unclear. The CDR3 consists of 13 residues. V lost 1 base and J 7 bases, leaving 8 bases between the germline ends. Germline CDR1 reads MGHRA; CDR2 reads YSYEKL.

This clone showed up just a few times. The chain employs TRBV5-1 and TRBJ2-5; D call uncertain. V was cut by 0 bases and J by 4 bases, with 4 bases left in between. This CDR3 region has 12 residues. Looked up from germline, CDR1 is SGHRS and CDR2 is YFSETQ. The CDR3 DNA reads as TGCGCCAGCAGCTTGGCCGGAGAGACCCAGTACTTC. Translating gives CASSLAGETQYF. The full variable domain, with the rest looked up from reference TRBV5-1 and TRBJ2-5, is KAGVTQTPRYLIKTRGQQVTLSCSPISGHRSVSWYQQTPGQGLQFLFEYFSETQRNKGNFPGRFSGRQFSNSRSEMNVSTLELGDSALYLCASSLAGETQYFGPGTRLLVL.

The chain carries TRBV5-4 and TRBJ1-5; D is uncertain. The CDR3 runs 12 residues. Germline-derived CDR1 and CDR2 are SGHNT and YYREEE (reference sequence). V was cut by 3 bases and J by 3 bases, with 4 bases left in between. Written as DNA, the CDR3 is TGTGCCAGCAGCTCGCTCAATCAGCCCCAGCATTTT. Protein: CASSSLNQPQHF.

The V call is TRBV6-5, the J call TRBJ1-1; TRBD1 agrees at 9 bases. Germline V gene data show CDR1 as MNHEY and CDR2 as SVGAGI. The CDR3 is 14 amino acids. J was trimmed by 7 bases and V by 7 bases; bases with no gene match: 10. The CDR3 DNA is TGTGCCAGCACCCCCACAGGGGGCAGGGGTGAAGCTTTCTTT. The encoded protein is CASTPTGGRGEAFF.

The chain is built from TRBV7-3 and TRBJ2-5; the match to TRBD2 covers 7 bases. This CDR3 contains 14 residues. Germline V gene sequence: CDR1 SGHTA, CDR2 FQGTGA. V shed 5 bases, J shed 4 bases, and the junction held 7 bases outside the gene matches. In DNA, the CDR3 is TGTGCCAGCAGCCGAAGCGGGACGGGAGAGACCCAGTACTTC. Amino acid sequence: CASSRSGTGETQYF.

The V call is TRBV2, the J call TRBJ1-1; 8 bases are shared with TRBD1. Germline CDR1 is SNHLY and CDR2 is FYNNEI. The CDR3 sequence is 14 residues long. Trimming removed 7 bases from V and 0 bases from J; junction bases left unmatched: 4. The CDR3 sequence: CASIRTGLNTEAFF. CDR3 nucleotide sequence: TGTGCCAGCATTCGGACAGGGCTGAACACTGAAGCTTTCTTT.